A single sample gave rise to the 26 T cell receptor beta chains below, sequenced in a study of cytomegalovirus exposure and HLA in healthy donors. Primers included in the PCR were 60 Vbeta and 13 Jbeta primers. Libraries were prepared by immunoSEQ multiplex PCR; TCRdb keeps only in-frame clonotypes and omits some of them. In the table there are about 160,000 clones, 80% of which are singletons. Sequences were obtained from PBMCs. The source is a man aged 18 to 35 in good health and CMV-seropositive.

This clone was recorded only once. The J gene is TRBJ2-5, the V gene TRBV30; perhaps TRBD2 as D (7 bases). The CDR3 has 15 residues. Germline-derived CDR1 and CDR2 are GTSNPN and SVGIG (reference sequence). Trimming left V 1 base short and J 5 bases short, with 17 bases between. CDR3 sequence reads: CAWSAGGGGRETQYF. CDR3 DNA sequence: TGTGCCTGGAGTGCGGGTGGGGGGGGGCGGGAGACCCAGTACTTC. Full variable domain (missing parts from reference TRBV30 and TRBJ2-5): SQTIHQWPATLVQPVGSPLSLECTVEGTSNPNLYWYRQAAGRGLQLLFYSVGIGQISSEVPQNLSASRPQDRQFILSSKKLLLSDSGFYLCAWSAGGGGRETQYFGPGTRLLVL.

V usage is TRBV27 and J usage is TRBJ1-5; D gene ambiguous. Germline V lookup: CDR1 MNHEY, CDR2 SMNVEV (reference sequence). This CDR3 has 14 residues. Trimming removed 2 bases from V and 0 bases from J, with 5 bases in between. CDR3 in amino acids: CASSLRDSNQPQHF. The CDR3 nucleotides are TGTGCCAGCAGTTTAAGAGATAGCAATCAGCCCCAGCATTTT.

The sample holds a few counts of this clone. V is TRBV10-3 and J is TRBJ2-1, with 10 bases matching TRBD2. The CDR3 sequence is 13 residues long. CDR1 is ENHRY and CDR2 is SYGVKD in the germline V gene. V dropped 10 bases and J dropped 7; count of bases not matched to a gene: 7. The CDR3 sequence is CATQLAGGNEQFF. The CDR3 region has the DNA TGTGCCACCCAATTAGCGGGAGGAAATGAGCAGTTCTTC.

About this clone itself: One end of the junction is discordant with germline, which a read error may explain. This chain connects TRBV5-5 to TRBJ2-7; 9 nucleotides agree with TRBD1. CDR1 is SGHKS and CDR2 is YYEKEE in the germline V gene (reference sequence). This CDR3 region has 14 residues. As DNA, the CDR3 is TGTGCCAGCAACTTGGGACAGGGAGTCTACGAGCAGTACTTC. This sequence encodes CASNLGQGVYEQYF.

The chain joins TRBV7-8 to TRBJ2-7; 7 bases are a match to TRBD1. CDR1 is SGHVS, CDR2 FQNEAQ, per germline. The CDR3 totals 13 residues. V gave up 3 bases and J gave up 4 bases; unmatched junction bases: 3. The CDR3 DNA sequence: TGTGCCAGCAGCTTGAGGGGGCCATACGAGCAGTACTTC. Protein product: CASSLRGPYEQYF. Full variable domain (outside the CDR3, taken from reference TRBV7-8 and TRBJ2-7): GAGVSQSPRYKVAKRGQDVALRCDPISGHVSLFWYQQALGQGPEFLTYFQNEAQLDKSGLPSDRFFAERPEGSVSTLKIQRTQQEDSAVYLCASSLRGPYEQYFGPGTRLTVT.

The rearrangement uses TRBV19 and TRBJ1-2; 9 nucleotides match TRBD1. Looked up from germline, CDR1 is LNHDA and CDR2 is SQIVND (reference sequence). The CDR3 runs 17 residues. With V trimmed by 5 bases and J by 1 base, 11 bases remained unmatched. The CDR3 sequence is CASSLTGGAGYNYGYTF. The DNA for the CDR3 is TGTGCCAGTAGTCTAACAGGGGGCGCTGGGTATAACTATGGCTACACCTTC.

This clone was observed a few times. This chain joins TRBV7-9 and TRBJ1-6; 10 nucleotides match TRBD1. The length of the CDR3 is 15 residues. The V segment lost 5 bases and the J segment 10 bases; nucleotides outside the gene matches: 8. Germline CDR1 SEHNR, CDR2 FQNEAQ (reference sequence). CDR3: CASSEWTGGGSPLHF. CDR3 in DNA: TGTGCCAGCAGCGAATGGACAGGGGGAGGGTCACCCCTCCACTTT.

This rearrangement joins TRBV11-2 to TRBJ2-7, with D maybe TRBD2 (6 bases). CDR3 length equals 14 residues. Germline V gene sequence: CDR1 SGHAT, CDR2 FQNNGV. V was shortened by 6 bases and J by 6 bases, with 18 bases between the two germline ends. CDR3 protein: CASRLSGASLEQYF. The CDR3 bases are TGTGCCAGCAGACTTAGCGGTGCGAGTCTCGAGCAGTACTTC.

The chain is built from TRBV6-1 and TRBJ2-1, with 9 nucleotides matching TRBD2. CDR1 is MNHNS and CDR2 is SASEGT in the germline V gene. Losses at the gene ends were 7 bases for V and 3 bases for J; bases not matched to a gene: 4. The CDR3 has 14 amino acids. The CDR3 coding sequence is TGTGCCAGCAACCCTAGCGGGAACTACAATGAGCAGTTCTTC. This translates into CASNPSGNYNEQFF.

In nucleotides, the CDR3 is TGTGCCAGCCGTAGCAGGGTTACTGAAGCTTTCTTT. Translating it yields CASRSRVTEAFF. The chain uses TRBV2 and TRBJ1-1; a possible D gene is TRBD1 (5 bases). The V end was cut by 8 bases, the J end by 5 bases, with 12 bases between. The CDR3 length is 12 residues. CDR1 and CDR2 from the germline V gene are SNHLY and FYNNEI.

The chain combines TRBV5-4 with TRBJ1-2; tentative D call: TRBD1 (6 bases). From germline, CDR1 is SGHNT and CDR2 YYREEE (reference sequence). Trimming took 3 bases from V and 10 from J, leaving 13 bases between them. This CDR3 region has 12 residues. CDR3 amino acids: CASSSNRVYYTF. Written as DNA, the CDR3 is TGTGCCAGCAGCTCAAACAGGGTCTACTACACCTTC.

CDR3 region: CASSPGWGDGPRDYEQYF. CDR3 coding DNA: TGCGCCAGCAGCCCAGGGTGGGGTGACGGACCCAGGGACTACGAGCAGTACTTC. The chain carries TRBV5-1 and TRBJ2-7; TRBD1 is a possible D gene (5 bases). V was shortened by 4 bases and J by 3 bases, with 26 bases between the two germline ends. Germline assignment: CDR1 SGHRS and CDR2 YFSETQ. The CDR3 covers 18 residues.

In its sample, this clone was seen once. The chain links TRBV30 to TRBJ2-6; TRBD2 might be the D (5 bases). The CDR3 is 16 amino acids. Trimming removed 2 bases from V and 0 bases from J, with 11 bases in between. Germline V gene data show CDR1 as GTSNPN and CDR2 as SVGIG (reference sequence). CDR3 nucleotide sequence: TGTGCCTGGAGTACCGGGGAGATCTCTGGGGCCAACGTCCTGACTTTC. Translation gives CAWSTGEISGANVLTF.

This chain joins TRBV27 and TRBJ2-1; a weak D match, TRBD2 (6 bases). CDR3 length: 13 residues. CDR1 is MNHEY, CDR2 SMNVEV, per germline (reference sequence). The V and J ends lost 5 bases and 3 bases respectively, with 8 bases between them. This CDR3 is CASSRDFYNEQFF. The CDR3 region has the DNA TGTGCCAGCAGTCGGGACTTCTACAATGAGCAGTTCTTC.

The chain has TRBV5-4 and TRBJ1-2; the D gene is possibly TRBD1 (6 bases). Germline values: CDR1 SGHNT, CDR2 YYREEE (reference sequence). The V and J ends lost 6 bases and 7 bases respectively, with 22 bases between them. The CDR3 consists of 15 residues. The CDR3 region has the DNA TGTGCCAGCACCCCGGCGGGCAGGGGCGCTGGTGGCTACACCTTC. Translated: CASTPAGRGAGGYTF.

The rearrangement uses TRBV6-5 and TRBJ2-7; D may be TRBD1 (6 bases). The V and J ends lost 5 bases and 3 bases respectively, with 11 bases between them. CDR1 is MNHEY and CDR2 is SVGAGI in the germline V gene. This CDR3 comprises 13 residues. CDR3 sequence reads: CASSQGQNYEQYF. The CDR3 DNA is TGTGCCAGCAGTCAGGGACAAAACTACGAGCAGTACTTC.

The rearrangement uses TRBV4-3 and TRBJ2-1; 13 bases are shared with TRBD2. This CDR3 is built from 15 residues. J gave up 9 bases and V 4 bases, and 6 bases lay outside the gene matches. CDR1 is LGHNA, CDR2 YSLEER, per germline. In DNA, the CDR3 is TGCGCCAGCAGCCGAGGACTAGCGGGAGAGTTTGAGCAGTTCTTC. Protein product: CASSRGLAGEFEQFF.

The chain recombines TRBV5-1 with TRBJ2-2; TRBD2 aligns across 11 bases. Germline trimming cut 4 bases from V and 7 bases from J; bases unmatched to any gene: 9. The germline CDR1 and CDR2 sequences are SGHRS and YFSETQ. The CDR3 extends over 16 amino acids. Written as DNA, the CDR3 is TGCGCCAGCAGCCCAAACGGACTAGCGGGTGGCGGGGAGCTGTTTTTT. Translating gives CASSPNGLAGGGELFF.

For the CDR3, the DNA is TGTGCCAGCACCTCTCAAAGTTGGGACAGCTATGGCTACACCTTC. This sequence encodes CASTSQSWDSYGYTF. The chain is built from TRBV7-9 and TRBJ1-2, with TRBD1 identical over 7 bases. V lost 7 bases, J lost 4 bases, and 12 bases stayed unmatched. Germline CDR1 is SEHNR and CDR2 is FQNEAQ (reference sequence). This CDR3 is built from 15 residues.

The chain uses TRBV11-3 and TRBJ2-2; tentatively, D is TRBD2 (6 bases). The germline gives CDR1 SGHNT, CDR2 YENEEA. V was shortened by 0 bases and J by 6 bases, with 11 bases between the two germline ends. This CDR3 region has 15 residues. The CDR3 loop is CASSLDGGGPGELFF. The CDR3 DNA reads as TGTGCCAGCAGCTTAGACGGGGGAGGTCCCGGGGAGCTGTTTTTT.

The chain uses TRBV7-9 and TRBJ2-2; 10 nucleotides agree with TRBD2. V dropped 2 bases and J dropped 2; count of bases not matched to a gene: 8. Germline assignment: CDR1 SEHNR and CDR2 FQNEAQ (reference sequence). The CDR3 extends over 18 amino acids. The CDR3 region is CASSLIPVAGGNTGELFF. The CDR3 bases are TGTGCCAGCAGCTTAATCCCAGTAGCGGGGGGAAACACCGGGGAGCTGTTTTTT.

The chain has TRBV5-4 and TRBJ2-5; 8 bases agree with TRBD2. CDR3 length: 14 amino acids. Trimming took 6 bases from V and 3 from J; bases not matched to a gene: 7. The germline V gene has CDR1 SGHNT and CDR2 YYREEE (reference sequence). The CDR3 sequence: CASTLRGGEETQYF. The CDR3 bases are TGTGCCAGCACCTTACGGGGGGGGGAAGAGACCCAGTACTTC.

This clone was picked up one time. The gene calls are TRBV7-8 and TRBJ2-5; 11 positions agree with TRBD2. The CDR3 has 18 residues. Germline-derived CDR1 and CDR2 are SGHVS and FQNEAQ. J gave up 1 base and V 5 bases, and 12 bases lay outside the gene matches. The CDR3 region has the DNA TGTGCCAGCAGCCCTAGGACTAGCGGGCAACCTTCCCAAGAGACCCAGTACTTC. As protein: CASSPRTSGQPSQETQYF.

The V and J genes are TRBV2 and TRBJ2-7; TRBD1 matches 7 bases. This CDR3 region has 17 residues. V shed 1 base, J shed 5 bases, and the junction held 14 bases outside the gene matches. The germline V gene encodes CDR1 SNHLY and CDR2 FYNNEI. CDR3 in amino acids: CASSEVGLGQSLDEQYF. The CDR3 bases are TGTGCCAGCAGTGAAGTAGGTTTGGGACAGTCTTTGGACGAGCAGTACTTC. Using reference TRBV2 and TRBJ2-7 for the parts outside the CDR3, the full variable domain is EPEVTQTPSHQVTQMGQEVILRCVPISNHLYFYWYRQILGQKVEFLVSFYNNEISEKSEIFDDQFSVERPDGSNFTLKIRSTKLEDSAMYFCASSEVGLGQSLDEQYFGPGTRLTVT.

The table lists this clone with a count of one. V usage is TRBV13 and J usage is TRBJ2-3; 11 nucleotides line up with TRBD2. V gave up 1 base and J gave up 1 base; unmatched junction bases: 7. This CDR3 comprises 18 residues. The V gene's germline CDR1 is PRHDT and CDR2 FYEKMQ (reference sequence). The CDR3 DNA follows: TGTGCCAGCAGCTTAGCACTAGCGGGGGTTAATGGCACAGATACGCAGTATTTT. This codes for CASSLALAGVNGTDTQYF.

This chain's CDR3 is CASTKTGFGNTIYF. The CDR3 DNA is TGTGCCAGCACGAAAACAGGGTTCGGAAACACCATATATTTT. The J gene is TRBJ1-3, the V gene TRBV6-5, with D maybe TRBD1 (6 bases). V gave up 7 bases and J gave up 4 bases, with 14 bases separating them. The germline gives CDR1 MNHEY, CDR2 SVGAGI. The CDR3 extends over 14 amino acids.